These T cell receptor beta chains were read from a single sample in a study of identifying expanded T cells in peripheral blood. Assay: immunoSEQ multiplex PCR; the TCRdb copy retains only in-frame clones and omits some. The repertoire holds about 110,000 clones, with roughly 91% as singletons. Sequencing input: blood. These receptors originate from a person aged 18 to 70 in good health. Each CDR3 is given with its conserved first and last residue. Fields, in order: clone size, D gene, J gene, V gene, CDR3 protein, CDR3 DNA. A D gene is named only where the DNA matches it firmly. Some rows mark clone size as missing; the rest say once, few, many or name a class of expanded clone.

NA TRBD1 TRBJ2-7 TRBV7-9 CASSSPIRPTGAFYEQYF TGTGCCAGCAGCTCCCCCATTAGACCGACAGGGGCCTTCTACGAGCAGTACTTC
NA NA TRBJ1-2 TRBV7-8 CASSLLATGAFGYGYTF TGTGCCAGCAGCTTATTAGCCACGGGAGCCTTCGGCTATGGCTACACCTTC
NA TRBD1 TRBJ1-2 TRBV5-6 CASSLDRVQGYTF TGTGCCAGCAGCCTCGACAGGGTACAGGGCTACACCTTC
NA NA TRBJ1-1 TRBV6-5 CASSYQGHTEAFF TGTGCCAGCAGTTACCAGGGACATACTGAAGCTTTCTTT
NA NA TRBJ2-5 TRBV2 CASSEWFQETQYF TGTGCCAGCAGTGAATGGTTTCAAGAGACCCAGTACTTC
once NA TRBJ1-2 TRBV11-2 CASSKNSPFDGYTF TGTGCCAGCAGCAAGAACAGCCCCTTTGATGGCTACACCTTC
NA NA TRBJ1-1 TRBV5-4 CASSWGNWDTEAFF TGTGCCAGCAGCTGGGGCAACTGGGACACTGAAGCTTTCTTT
NA TRBD2 TRBJ2-5 TRBV5-1 CASAGATSGVGQETQYF TGCGCCAGCGCCGGAGCTACTAGCGGGGTGGGACAAGAGACCCAGTACTTC
NA NA TRBJ2-2 TRBV4-3 CASSQKPLGGELSF TGCGCCAGCAGCCAGAAACCCTTGGGCGGGGAGCTGTCTTTT
NA TRBD1 TRBJ1-2 TRBV7-8 CASSFGQDYGYTF TGTGCCAGCAGCTTCGGACAGGACTATGGCTACACCTTC
NA NA TRBJ2-7 TRBV7-2 CASSSRGIGSYEQYF TGTGCCAGCAGCTCACGAGGGATCGGGTCCTACGAGCAGTACTTC
NA NA TRBJ2-3 TRBV5-4 CASSLARKGDTQYF TGTGCCAGCAGCTTGGCCCGAAAAGGTGATACGCAGTATTTT
NA NA TRBJ2-5 TRBV27 CASSLFKLETQYF TGTGCCAGCAGTTTATTTAAGTTAGAGACCCAGTACTTC
NA NA TRBJ2-1 TRBV29-1 CSVVRFSYNEQFF TGCAGCGTTGTGAGGTTTTCCTACAATGAGCAGTTCTTC
NA TRBD1 TRBJ2-5 TRBV7-6 CASSPTGGDETQYF TGTGCCAGCAGCCCCACAGGGGGCGACGAGACCCAGTACTTC
NA TRBD1 TRBJ1-2 TRBV15 CATSRDRTGSGGYTF TGTGCCACCAGCAGAGACCGGACAGGGTCAGGTGGCTACACCTTC
NA NA TRBJ2-1 TRBV18 CASSPPSYNEQFF TGTGCCAGCTCCCCACCCTCCTACAATGAGCAGTTCTTC
NA TRBD1 TRBJ2-1 TRBV9 CASSEGARSYNEQFF TGTGCCAGCAGTGAGGGGGCCCGGTCCTACAATGAGCAGTTCTTC
NA TRBD1 TRBJ2-1 TRBV28 CASSPLGDRVMDNEQFF TGTGCCAGCAGTCCCCTAGGGGACAGGGTTATGGACAATGAGCAGTTCTTC
NA NA TRBJ2-3 TRBV10-2 CASSDGGSTDTQYF TGCGCCAGCAGTGACGGTGGGAGCACAGATACGCAGTATTTT
NA NA TRBJ2-5 TRBV5-5 CASSLGPAGTQYF TGTGCCAGCAGCTTGGGGCCAGCCGGGACCCAGTACTTC
NA NA TRBJ2-1 TRBV7-2 CASSSGQGLYNEQFF TGTGCCAGCAGCTCTGGGCAGGGCCTCTACAATGAGCAGTTCTTC
NA TRBD1 TRBJ1-1 TRBV28 CASSFGGRGQEEAFF TGTGCCAGCAGTTTCGGGGGTCGGGGACAGGAGGAAGCTTTCTTT
NA TRBD2 TRBJ2-1 TRBV6-6 CASILQGGGAYNEQFF TGTGCCAGCATCCTCCAGGGCGGGGGGGCATACAATGAGCAGTTCTTC
NA TRBD1 TRBJ1-4 TRBV2 CASSDPRGYNEKLFF TGTGCCAGCAGTGACCCCAGGGGGTATAATGAAAAACTGTTTTTT
NA TRBD1 TRBJ2-5 TRBV5-1 CASSPGQGKTQYF TGCGCCAGCAGCCCGGGACAGGGGAAGACCCAGTACTTC
NA NA TRBJ1-2 TRBV5-4 CASSLKQTFNYGYTF TGTGCCAGCAGCTTGAAGCAGACCTTTAACTATGGCTACACCTTC
NA TRBD1 TRBJ2-1 TRBV11-2 CASSSGTGAGEQFF TGTGCCAGCAGCTCTGGGACAGGGGCCGGTGAGCAGTTCTTC
NA TRBD1 TRBJ2-2 TRBV7-9 CASSTTTGGLGGELFF TGTGCCAGCAGCACAACCACAGGGGGTCTCGGCGGGGAGCTGTTTTTT
NA TRBD1 TRBJ1-6 TRBV6-5 CASSRDSRRSPLHF TGTGCCAGCAGTAGGGACAGTCGACGGTCACCCCTCCACTTT
NA NA TRBJ2-7 TRBV5-4 CASRTPPYEQYF TGTGCCAGCAGAACCCCTCCTTACGAGCAGTACTTC
NA NA TRBJ1-6 TRBV7-6 CASSLNNRSPLHF TGTGCCAGCAGCTTAAACAATCGTTCACCCCTCCACTTT
NA TRBD2 TRBJ2-1 TRBV5-1 CASSTGLAGSSGWVF TGCGCCAGCAGCACCGGACTAGCGGGGTCCTCGGGATGGGTCTTC
NA TRBD1 TRBJ2-3 TRBV7-2 CASSSAQGAGDTQYF TGTGCCAGCAGCTCCGCGCAGGGGGCGGGAGATACGCAGTATTTT
NA NA TRBJ2-5 TRBV7-6 CASSPVGVLQETQYF TGTGCCAGCAGCCCCGTGGGGGTCCTACAAGAGACCCAGTACTTC
NA NA TRBJ2-4 TRBV7-9 CASTSSGLSIQYF TGTGCCAGCACCTCCTCAGGGCTTAGCATTCAGTACTTC
NA NA TRBJ1-1 TRBV7-9 CASSLDWGPEAFF TGTGCCAGCAGCTTAGATTGGGGCCCTGAAGCTTTCTTT
NA TRBD1 TRBJ1-2 TRBV2 CASRWTGTYGYTF TGTGCCAGCAGATGGACAGGGACCTATGGCTACACCTTC
NA NA TRBJ2-1 TRBV7-2 CASSISSYNEQFF TGTGCCAGCAGTATTAGCTCCTACAATGAGCAGTTCTTC
NA NA TRBJ1-2 TRBV18 CASSRNASRDYGYTF TGTGCCAGCTCACGAAACGCCTCTCGTGACTATGGCTACACCTTC
NA NA TRBJ2-1 TRBV2 CASSDSLYNEQFF TGTGCCAGCTCGGACAGTCTCTACAATGAGCAGTTCTTC
NA NA TRBJ1-1 TRBV7-9 CASSVFGGGNTEAFF TGTGCCAGCAGCGTCTTCGGAGGTGGGAACACTGAAGCTTTCTTT
NA TRBD1 TRBJ1-2 TRBV4-1 CASSPRQGVGYTF TGCGCCAGCAGCCCCCGTCAGGGGGTCGGCTACACCTTC
once TRBD1 TRBJ1-2 TRBV2 CASSEDRNLGYTF TGTGCCAGCAGTGAGGACAGGAATTTAGGCTACACCTTC
NA NA TRBJ2-6 TRBV27 CASSLSASGANVLTF TGTGCCAGCAGTTTATCAGCCTCTGGGGCCAACGTCCTGACTTTC
once NA TRBJ1-1 TRBV18 CASSPGVDTEAFF TGTGCCAGCTCACCAGGGGTAGACACTGAAGCTTTCTTT
few TRBD1 TRBJ2-7 TRBV4-1 CASSHSKTGDPYEQYF TGCGCCAGCAGCCACTCTAAGACAGGGGATCCCTACGAGCAGTACTTC
NA NA TRBJ1-2 TRBV7-8 CASSPQGHYGYTF TGTGCCAGCAGTCCCCAGGGGCACTATGGCTACACCTTC
NA NA TRBJ2-3 TRBV6-5 CASRFSGASTDTQYF TGTGCCAGTCGCTTCAGCGGCGCTAGCACAGATACGCAGTATTTT